This T cell receptor (beta chain) comes out of a study of CD8 T cells in Susac syndrome. Overall study results and limits: Regarding the TCR sequencing and HLA analysis, the study admitted that a relatively small number of individuals were involved. Within Susac syndrome CD4+ T cell repertoires, clonal expansion was not evident.

Reverse transcription of roughly 0.45 to 1 ug RNA was performed with random hexamers. An immunoSEQ multiplex PCR amplified TCR beta CDR3 over 54 Vbeta and 13 Jbeta. MiXCR, run by TCRdb on the immunoSEQ multiplex PCR reads, gives a single entry per CDR3 protein. The sample holds under 200,000 distinct CDR3 sequences, roughly 95% seen once. Losses at the gene ends were 5 bases for V and 3 bases for J; bases not matched to a gene: 7. The CDR3 is 14 amino acids. A remark on this clonotype: Its target is not known.

This chain connects TRBV12-3 or TRBV12-4 to TRBJ2-7; 7 positions match TRBD1. The material sequenced was CD4+ T cells from PBMCs. The TCR was taken from a human donor with Susac syndrome. Here the CDR3 reads CASSHDRALYEQYF. Written as DNA, the CDR3 is TGTGCCAGCAGTCACGACAGGGCCCTCTACGAGCAGTACTTC.